What follows describes a single T cell receptor beta chain. Its antigen is still unknown. The repertoire was sequenced with immunoSEQ multiplex PCR; TCRdb's copy has only in-frame clones and lacks some. The sample lists some 150,000 clones, 90% to 95% occurring once. The data stem from a study of T cell responses to AZD1222 COVID-19 vaccine. The V gene lost 4 bases and the J gene lost 7 bases, with 11 bases spanning the gap. The CDR3 runs to 12 residues. The germline V gene encodes CDR1 SGDLS and CDR2 YYNGEE. Findings and limits, study-wide: A mostly white British donor set with more females was recruited, and clonal diversity was possibly underestimated.

The material was peripheral blood, obtained on day 0 of AZD1222 vaccination. V usage is TRBV9 and J usage is TRBJ1-2; possible D gene TRBD1, 5 bases. The origin of this receptor is an adult in good health. DNA of the CDR3: TGTGCCAGCAGCTTCGATGACAGTGGCTACACCTTC. This encodes CASSFDDSGYTF. Looking up the rest from reference TRBV9 and TRBJ1-2 gives the full variable domain: DSGVTQTPKHLITATGQRVTLRCSPRSGDLSVYWYQQSLDQGLQFLIQYYNGEERAKGNILERFSAQQFPDLHSELNLSSLELGDSALYFCASSFDDSGYTFGSGTRLTVV.